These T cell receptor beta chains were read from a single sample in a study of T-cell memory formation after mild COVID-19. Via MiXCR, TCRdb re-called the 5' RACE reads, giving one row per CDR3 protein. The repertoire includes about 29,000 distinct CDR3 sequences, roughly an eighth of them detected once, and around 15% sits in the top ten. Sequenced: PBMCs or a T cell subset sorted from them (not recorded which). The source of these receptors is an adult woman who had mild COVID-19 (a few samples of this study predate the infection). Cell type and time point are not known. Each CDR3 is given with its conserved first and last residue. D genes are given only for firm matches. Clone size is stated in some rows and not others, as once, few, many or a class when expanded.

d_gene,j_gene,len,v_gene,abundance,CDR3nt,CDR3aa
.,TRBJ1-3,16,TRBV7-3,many,TGTGCCAGCAGCTTATCAGGGATAGGAACTGGAAACACCATATATTTT,CASSLSGIGTGNTIYF
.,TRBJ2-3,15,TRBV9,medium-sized,TGTGCCAGCAGCGTAGGACTCCTCCGCACAGATACGCAGTATTTT,CASSVGLLRTDTQYF
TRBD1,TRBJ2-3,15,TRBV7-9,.,TGTGCCAGCAGGACCGGGACAGGGGGCACAGATACGCAGTATTTT,CASRTGTGGTDTQYF
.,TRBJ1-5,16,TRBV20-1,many,TGCAGTGCTAGAGCACAATCGACAGGAGGCAATCAGCCCCAGCATTTT,CSARAQSTGGNQPQHF
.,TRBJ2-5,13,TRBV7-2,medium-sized,TGTGCCAGCAGCTTTTCAGTCCTAGAGACCCAGTACTTC,CASSFSVLETQYF
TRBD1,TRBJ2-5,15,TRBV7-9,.,TGTGCCAGCAGCTCGGGACAGGGGATATTAGAGACCCAGTACTTC,CASSSGQGILETQYF
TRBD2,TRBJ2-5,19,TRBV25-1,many,TGTGCCAGCAGTGATCCCCCCCCTCTAGGTAGCGGGAGTGAAGAGACCCAGTACTTC,CASSDPPPLGSGSEETQYF
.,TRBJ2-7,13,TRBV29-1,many,TGCAGCGTTGGAGGTACATTCTCCTACGAGCAGTACTTC,CSVGGTFSYEQYF
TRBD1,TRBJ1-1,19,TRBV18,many,TGTGCCAGCTCACCACCGGCCACAAACAGGGGGGAAATGAACACTGAAGCTTTCTTT,CASSPPATNRGEMNTEAFF
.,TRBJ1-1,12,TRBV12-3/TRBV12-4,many,TGTGCCAGCAGTTTAGAAGTTACTGAAGCTTTCTTT,CASSLEVTEAFF
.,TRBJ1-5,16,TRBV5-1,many,TGCGCCAGCAGCTTGGACAGGGTCGATGGCAATCAGCCCCAGCATTTT,CASSLDRVDGNQPQHF
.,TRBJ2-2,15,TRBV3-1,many,TGTGCCAGCAGCCAAGAAAGGCTGAACACCGGGGAGCTGTTTTTT,CASSQERLNTGELFF
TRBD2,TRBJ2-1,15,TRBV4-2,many,TGTGCCAGCAGCCAGCTAGCGGGGGGTTACAATGAGCAGTTCTTC,CASSQLAGGYNEQFF
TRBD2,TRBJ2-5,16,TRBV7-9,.,TGTGCCAGCAGCTTAGGGGCCGGGGGGACTAAAGAGACCCAGTACTTC,CASSLGAGGTKETQYF
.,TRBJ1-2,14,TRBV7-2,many,TGTGCCAGCAGCTTAGAAACAGGCCTCTATGGCTACACCTTC,CASSLETGLYGYTF
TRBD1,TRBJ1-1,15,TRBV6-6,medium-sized,TGTGCCAGCAGTTCCCCGGGACAGGGATACACTGAAGCTTTCTTT,CASSSPGQGYTEAFF
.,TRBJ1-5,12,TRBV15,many,TGTGCCACCAGCCGGATCAATCAGCCCCAGCATTTT,CATSRINQPQHF
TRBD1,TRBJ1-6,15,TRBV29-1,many,TGCAGCGTTAAAGACAGGGGGGCCGATAATTCACCCCTCCACTTT,CSVKDRGADNSPLHF
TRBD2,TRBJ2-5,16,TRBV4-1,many,TGCGCCAGCAGCCAAGGCCAGCGGGGGTACCAAGAGACCCAGTACTTC,CASSQGQRGYQETQYF